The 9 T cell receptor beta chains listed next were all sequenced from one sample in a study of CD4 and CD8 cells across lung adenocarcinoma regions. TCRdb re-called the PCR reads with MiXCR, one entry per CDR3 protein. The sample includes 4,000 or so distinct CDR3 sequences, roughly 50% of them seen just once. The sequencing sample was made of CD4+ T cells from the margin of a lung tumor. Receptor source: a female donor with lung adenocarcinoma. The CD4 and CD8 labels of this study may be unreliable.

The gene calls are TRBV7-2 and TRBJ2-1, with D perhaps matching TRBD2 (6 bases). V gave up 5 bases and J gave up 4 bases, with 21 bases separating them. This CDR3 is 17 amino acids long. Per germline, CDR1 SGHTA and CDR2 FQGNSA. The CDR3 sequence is CASSRGSGGGRYNEQFF. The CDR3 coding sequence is TGTGCCAGCAGCCGCGGAAGTGGGGGAGGTAGGTACAATGAGCAGTTCTTC.

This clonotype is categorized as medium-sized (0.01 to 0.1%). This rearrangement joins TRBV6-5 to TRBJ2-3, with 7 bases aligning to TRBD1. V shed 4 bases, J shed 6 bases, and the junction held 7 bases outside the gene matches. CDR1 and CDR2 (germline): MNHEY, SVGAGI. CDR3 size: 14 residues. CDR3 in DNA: TGTGCCAGCAGTTCTCTCACAGGGGTGGATACGCAGTATTTT. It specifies CASSSLTGVDTQYF.

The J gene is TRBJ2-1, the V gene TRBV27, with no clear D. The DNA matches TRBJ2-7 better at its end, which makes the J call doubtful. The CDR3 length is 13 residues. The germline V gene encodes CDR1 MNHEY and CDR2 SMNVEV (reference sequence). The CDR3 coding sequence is TGTGCCAGCAGTTTAGGGATGACCTACGAGCAGTACTTC. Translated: CASSLGMTYEQYF.

The CDR3 DNA is TGCAGTGCCCAGGGCGAGGAAGGGCAGTTCTTC. Amino acid sequence: CSAQGEEGQFF. The rearrangement uses TRBV20-1 and TRBJ2-1, with TRBD1 as a possible D gene (5 bases). V was clipped by 6 bases and J by 12 bases, with 15 bases between them. The CDR3 consists of 11 residues. CDR1 is DFQATT and CDR2 is SNEGSKA in the germline V gene (reference sequence).

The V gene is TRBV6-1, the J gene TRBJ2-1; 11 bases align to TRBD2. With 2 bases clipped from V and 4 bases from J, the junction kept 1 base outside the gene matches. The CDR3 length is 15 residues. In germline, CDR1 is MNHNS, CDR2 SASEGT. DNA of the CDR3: TGTGCCAGCAGTGAAATAGCGGGGGGGTACAATGAGCAGTTCTTC. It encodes CASSEIAGGYNEQFF.

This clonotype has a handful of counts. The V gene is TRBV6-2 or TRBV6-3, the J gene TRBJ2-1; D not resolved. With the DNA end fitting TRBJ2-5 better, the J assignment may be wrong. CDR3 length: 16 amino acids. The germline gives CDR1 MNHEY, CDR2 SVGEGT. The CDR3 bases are TGTGCCAGCAGTTACGACCCAGCCACTAACCAAGAGACCCAGTACTTC. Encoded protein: CASSYDPATNQETQYF.

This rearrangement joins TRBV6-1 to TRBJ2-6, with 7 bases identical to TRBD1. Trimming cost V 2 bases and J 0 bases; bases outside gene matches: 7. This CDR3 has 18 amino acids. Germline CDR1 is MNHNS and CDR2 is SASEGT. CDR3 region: CASSERTGSISGANVLTF. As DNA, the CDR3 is TGTGCCAGCAGTGAACGGACAGGTTCAATCTCTGGGGCCAACGTCCTGACTTTC.

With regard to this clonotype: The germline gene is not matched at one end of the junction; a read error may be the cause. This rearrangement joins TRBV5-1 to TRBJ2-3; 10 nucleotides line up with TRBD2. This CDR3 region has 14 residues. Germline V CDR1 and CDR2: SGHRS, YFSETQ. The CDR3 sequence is CARSGGGVLDTQYF. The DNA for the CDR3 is TGCGCGAGGAGCGGGGGGGGTGTCCTAGATACCCAGTATTTT.

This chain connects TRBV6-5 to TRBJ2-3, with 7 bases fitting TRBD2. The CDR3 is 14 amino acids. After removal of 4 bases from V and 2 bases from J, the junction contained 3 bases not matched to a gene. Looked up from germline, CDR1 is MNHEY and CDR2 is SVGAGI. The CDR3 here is CASSWGGPTDTQYF. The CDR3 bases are TGTGCCAGCAGTTGGGGAGGGCCCACAGATACGCAGTATTTT.